These 27 T cell receptor beta chains were all obtained from the same sample, sequenced in a study of cytomegalovirus exposure and HLA in healthy donors. This PCR relied on a set of 60 Vbeta primers and 13 Jbeta primers. Here immunoSEQ multiplex PCR was the method, and the copy in TCRdb shows in-frame clones only, minus some. The table lists some 150,000 clones, about 80% of them singletons. The sample consisted of PBMCs. The receptor set was obtained from a woman aged 40-49 years in good health and CMV-seronegative.

This clone turned up a few times. The chain joins TRBV28 to TRBJ2-7; perhaps TRBD1 as D (5 bases). The V gene lost 6 bases and the J gene lost 2 bases, with 23 bases spanning the gap. Germline CDR1 MDHEN, CDR2 SYDVKM. This CDR3 comprises 17 residues. CDR3 DNA sequence: TGTGCCAGCAGCGCCCAGATACTATTCAGGGAACCCTACGAGCAGTACTTC. Amino acid sequence: CASSAQILFREPYEQYF.

The chain links TRBV4-3 to TRBJ1-2, with TRBD1 as a possible D gene (6 bases). The CDR3 loop spans 14 amino acids. CDR1 LGHNA and CDR2 YSLEER come from the germline V gene. Trimming pared 4 bases from V and 2 bases from J, leaving 11 bases between. The DNA of the CDR3 is TGCGCCAGCAGCCGGATAGACAGGAACTATGGCTACACCTTC. Residues: CASSRIDRNYGYTF.

The chain carries TRBV7-6 and TRBJ1-3; 8 nucleotides agree with TRBD1. J lost 4 bases, V lost 0 bases, and 5 bases had no gene match. Germline V CDR1 and CDR2: SGHVS, FNYEAQ. The length of the CDR3 is 16 residues. The CDR3 reads CASSLAGGQGGNTIYF. The CDR3 nucleotides read TGTGCCAGCAGCTTAGCGGGAGGACAGGGAGGAAACACCATATATTTT.

This rearrangement joins TRBV11-3 to TRBJ2-7; no reliable D call. With 1 base removed from V and 2 bases from J, the gap between germline ends came to 9 bases. CDR3 size: 14 residues. Germline-derived CDR1 and CDR2 are SGHNT and YENEEA. DNA for the CDR3: TGTGCCAGCAGCTTAGGAGGCAGTCCCTACGAGCAGTACTTC. Its translation: CASSLGGSPYEQYF.

The gene calls are TRBV2 and TRBJ1-4; 8 bases line up with TRBD1. After removal of 6 bases from V and 4 bases from J, the junction contained 7 bases not matched to a gene. Germline loops: CDR1 SNHLY, CDR2 FYNNEI. The CDR3 extends over 15 amino acids. CDR3 DNA sequence: TGTGCCAGCAGGGGCAGGGGGCTTGGTAATGAAAAACTGTTTTTT. Translation: CASRGRGLGNEKLFF. Drawing the rest from reference TRBV2 and TRBJ1-4, the complete variable domain is EPEVTQTPSHQVTQMGQEVILRCVPISNHLYFYWYRQILGQKVEFLVSFYNNEISEKSEIFDDQFSVERPDGSNFTLKIRSTKLEDSAMYFCASRGRGLGNEKLFFGSGTQLSVL.

The V and J genes are TRBV28 and TRBJ2-1; 7 bases map to TRBD1. The CDR3 totals 14 residues. Trimming took 6 bases from V and 10 from J; bases not matched to a gene: 12. Germline CDR1 is MDHEN and CDR2 is SYDVKM. Written as DNA, the CDR3 is TGTGCCAGCAGCCGGGGTCCGTACAGGGGCGAGCAGTTCTTC. Residues: CASSRGPYRGEQFF.

The chain uses TRBV29-1 and TRBJ2-7; 13 nucleotides line up with TRBD2. CDR3 length: 13 amino acids. Trimming at V came to 4 bases and at J to 6 bases, leaving 3 bases not matched to a gene. The V gene's germline CDR1 is SQVTM and CDR2 ANQGSEA. The DNA of the CDR3 is TGCAGCGTTGGCCGACTAGCGGGAGGCGAGCAGTACTTC. It codes for CSVGRLAGGEQYF.

The V call is TRBV7-3, the J call TRBJ1-1; D unclear. This CDR3 is 13 amino acids long. Trimming shortened V by 1 base and J by 3 bases, and 6 bases separated the two germline ends. Germline V gene sequence: CDR1 SGHTA, CDR2 FQGTGA. CDR3 in DNA: TGTGCCAGCAGCTTAAGCGGTGACACTGAAGCTTTCTTT. Protein sequence: CASSLSGDTEAFF.

This clone appeared once. The rearrangement joins TRBV29-1 to TRBJ2-2, with TRBD2 identical over 8 bases. V lost 6 bases to trimming and J lost 1 base; unmatched junction nucleotides: 4. CDR3 size: 14 residues. Germline CDR1 SQVTM, CDR2 ANQGSEA. CDR3 sequence (DNA): TGCAGCGTCATTCTAGCGGGGAACACCGGGGAGCTGTTTTTT. Translating it yields CSVILAGNTGELFF.

V is TRBV28 and J is TRBJ2-2; a possible D gene is TRBD1 (6 bases). Trimming left V 6 bases short and J 1 base short, with 9 bases between. The CDR3 consists of 14 residues. Germline CDR1 reads MDHEN; CDR2 reads SYDVKM. In nucleotides, the CDR3 is TGTGCCAGCAGAGACAGGAGGAACACCGGGGAGCTGTTTTTT. It codes for CASRDRRNTGELFF.

This chain uses TRBV28 with TRBJ1-5, with D possibly TRBD1 on 6 matching bases. CDR3 length equals 15 residues. V was cut by 3 bases and J by 3 bases, with 12 bases left in between. Germline lookup yields CDR1 MDHEN and CDR2 SYDVKM. The CDR3 nucleotides read TGTGCCAGCAGTTTTCTACAGGGCAACAATCAGCCCCAGCATTTT. It translates to CASSFLQGNNQPQHF. Full variable domain (remainder filled in from reference TRBV28 and TRBJ1-5): DVKVTQSSRYLVKRTGEKVFLECVQDMDHENMFWYRQDPGLGLRLIYFSYDVKMKEKGDIPEGYSVSREKKERFSLILESASTNQTSMYLCASSFLQGNNQPQHFGDGTRLSIL.

This chain joins TRBV30 and TRBJ1-1; 10 nucleotides align to TRBD1. Trimming took 2 bases from V and 11 from J; bases not matched to a gene: 5. The CDR3 covers 12 residues. Germline V CDR1 and CDR2: GTSNPN, SVGIG (reference sequence). CDR3 sequence reads: CAWSRDRGLAFF. The DNA of the CDR3 is TGTGCCTGGAGTAGAGACAGGGGGCTTGCTTTCTTT.

For this clone: The DNA is left out, because the CDR3 cannot be placed on it with certainty; the CDR3 is given as TCRdb lists it. The chain joins TRBV21-1 to TRBJ2-7; no check of the table's D call, TRBD2, against the DNA was made. TRBV21-1 is termed a pseudogene. The CDR3 is 22 amino acids in total, end residues counted. CDR3 amino acids: CASSPKREDLTSGRYLCYEQYF.

This clone was observed a few times. The chain carries TRBV7-2 and TRBJ1-5; 8 bases align to TRBD1. Trimming removed 5 bases from V and 6 bases from J; junction bases left unmatched: 6. This CDR3 is 14 amino acids long. In germline, CDR1 is SGHTA, CDR2 FQGNSA. For the CDR3, the DNA is TGTGCCAGCAGCCAGGACAGGGCCGTTCAGCCCCAGCATTTT. Encoded protein: CASSQDRAVQPQHF.

This chain connects TRBV19 to TRBJ1-5; D is possibly TRBD1 (6 bases). Between the trimmed V and J ends, which lost 7 bases and 7 bases, there was a span of 17 bases. The length of the CDR3 is 14 residues. The V gene's germline CDR1 is LNHDA and CDR2 SQIVND (reference sequence). The CDR3: CASTTEQGRQPQHF. CDR3 bases: TGTGCCAGTACAACAGAACAGGGTAGGCAGCCCCAGCATTTT.

The sample holds one count of this clone. The CDR3 sequence: CASSRGTTYSNQPQHF. The CDR3, as DNA: TGTGCCAGCAGCCGAGGGACAACTTATAGCAATCAGCCCCAGCATTTT. The chain couples TRBV7-9 to TRBJ1-5; tentatively, D is TRBD1 (6 bases). This CDR3 has 16 amino acids. V was shortened by 5 bases and J by 0 bases, with 14 bases between the two germline ends. Per germline, CDR1 SEHNR and CDR2 FQNEAQ (reference sequence). Together with reference TRBV7-9 and TRBJ1-5, the CDR3 gives the full variable domain: DTGVSQNPRHKITKRGQNVTFRCDPISEHNRLYWYRQTLGQGPEFLTYFQNEAQLEKSRLLSDRFSAERPKGSFSTLEIQRTEQGDSAMYLCASSRGTTYSNQPQHFGDGTRLSIL.

This chain connects TRBV7-6 to TRBJ2-1, with 10 bases matching TRBD1. Germline assignment: CDR1 SGHVS and CDR2 FNYEAQ. J gave up 14 bases and V 4 bases, and 8 bases lay outside the gene matches. CDR3 length equals 13 residues. The CDR3 DNA sequence: TGTGCCAGCAGCTCGAGACAGGGGGCATGGGAGTTCTTC. This gives the protein CASSSRQGAWEFF.

J is TRBJ2-2 and V is TRBV5-4; D is undetermined. This CDR3 contains 16 residues. Germline-derived CDR1 and CDR2 are SGHNT and YYREEE (reference sequence). The germline V and J ends were trimmed by 0 bases and 0 bases, with 9 bases remaining between them. The CDR3 region has the DNA TGTGCCAGCAGCTTGGACCCGGTCGCGAACACCGGGGAGCTGTTTTTT. Translating gives CASSLDPVANTGELFF.

This rearrangement joins TRBV28 to TRBJ2-6; weak D call: TRBD1 (6 bases). CDR3 length: 16 residues. Germline-derived CDR1 and CDR2 are MDHEN and SYDVKM. Trimming cost V 2 bases and J 1 base, with 9 bases left between them. CDR3 in amino acids: CASSLIGGSGANVLTF. CDR3 nucleotides: TGTGCCAGCAGTTTAATAGGGGGATCTGGGGCCAACGTCCTGACTTTC.

Only one count was recorded for this clone. This chain joins TRBV6-6 and TRBJ2-2; D remains unclear. CDR3 size: 15 residues. V lost 6 bases, J lost 6 bases, and 17 bases lay in between. Per the germline V gene, CDR1 is MNHNY and CDR2 is SVGAGI (reference sequence). The CDR3 DNA follows: TGTGCCAGCAGCGACACCCTTGGAAGTGCCGGGGAGCTGTTTTTT. This translates into CASSDTLGSAGELFF.

This chain links TRBV19 with TRBJ2-5; no firm D call. Germline V gene lookup returns CDR1 LNHDA and CDR2 SQIVND (reference sequence). V gave up 6 bases and J gave up 3 bases, with 11 bases separating them. There are 13 residues in the CDR3. This CDR3 is CASSSDLEETQYF. CDR3 coding DNA: TGTGCCAGTAGCTCTGACTTAGAAGAGACCCAGTACTTC. Full variable domain (outside the CDR3, taken from reference TRBV19 and TRBJ2-5): DGGITQSPKYLFRKEGQNVTLSCEQNLNHDAMYWYRQDPGQGLRLIYYSQIVNDFQKGDIAEGYSVSREKKESFPLTVTSAQKNPTAFYLCASSSDLEETQYFGPGTRLLVL.

This chain uses TRBV27 with TRBJ1-2; D remains unclear. The germline V gene encodes CDR1 MNHEY and CDR2 SMNVEV (reference sequence). The V end was cut by 3 bases, the J end by 0 bases, with 5 bases between. The CDR3 runs 13 residues. As DNA, the CDR3 is TGTGCCAGCAGTTTCTCTGCTAACTATGGCTACACCTTC. Translated: CASSFSANYGYTF.

The gene calls are TRBV5-1 and TRBJ2-1, with unresolved D. This CDR3 comprises 13 residues. Germline-derived CDR1 and CDR2 are SGHRS and YFSETQ. Between the trimmed V and J ends, which lost 0 bases and 7 bases, there was a span of 8 bases. The CDR3 spells CASSLGQDNEQFF. Written as DNA, the CDR3 is TGCGCCAGCAGCTTGGGGCAGGATAATGAGCAGTTCTTC.

The chain joins TRBV2 to TRBJ1-2; TRBD1 aligns across 9 bases. J lost 0 bases, V lost 3 bases, and 2 bases had no gene match. In germline, CDR1 is SNHLY, CDR2 FYNNEI. The CDR3 loop spans 15 amino acids. Here the CDR3 reads CASSDTGGTNYGYTF. The CDR3, as DNA: TGTGCCAGCAGTGATACAGGGGGCACTAACTATGGCTACACCTTC.

This clone was detected only a few times. The chain carries TRBV10-3 and TRBJ1-5; the D gene is possibly TRBD1 (6 bases). V was pared by 10 bases and J by 3 bases, with 16 bases between. The CDR3 contains 14 residues. CDR1 is ENHRY, CDR2 SYGVKD, per germline. This CDR3 reads CANRREGDNQPQHF. In nucleotides, the CDR3 is TGTGCCAACCGACGGGAGGGGGACAATCAGCCCCAGCATTTT.

The rearrangement uses TRBV7-8 and TRBJ2-7, with D possibly being TRBD1 (6 bases). The ends were cut back, 3 bases at V and 3 bases at J, with 18 bases in the middle. This CDR3 is built from 16 residues. The V gene's germline CDR1 is SGHVS and CDR2 FQNEAQ. CDR3 sequence reads: CASSLDSQGEGYEQYF. The DNA for the CDR3 is TGTGCCAGCAGCTTGGATTCACAGGGAGAGGGCTACGAGCAGTACTTC.

This chain uses TRBV7-2 with TRBJ1-2, with 7 bases identical to TRBD1. The V and J ends lost 0 bases and 3 bases, in that order; junction bases with no gene match: 4. Germline V gene data show CDR1 as SGHTA and CDR2 as FQGNSA. The length of the CDR3 is 15 residues. CDR3 in amino acids: CASSLAGTAYYGYTF. In DNA form, the CDR3 reads TGTGCCAGCAGCTTAGCCGGGACAGCTTACTATGGCTACACCTTC.